The rows below give T cell receptor beta chains drawn from one sample of a study of blood T cells in healthy people across ages. MiXCR, run by TCRdb on the 5' RACE reads, gives a single entry per CDR3 protein. The sample includes around 1.5 million distinct CDR3 sequences, about 40% of them seen just once. The material sequenced was blood. All receptors derive from a young woman in good health. Both conserved end residues are part of each CDR3. A D gene is named only where the DNA matches it firmly. The size entry is marked missing in some rows and otherwise reads once, few, many or a size class.

clone size,J gene,D gene,V gene,CDR3 DNA,CDR3 protein
.,TRBJ2-1,.,TRBV7-3,TGTGCCAGCAGCTCGCATTCGGGAGACAATGAGCAGTTCTTC,CASSSHSGDNEQFF
.,TRBJ1-5,TRBD1,TRBV6-2/TRBV6-3,TGTGCCAGCAGTGGCAGGGACAGGGGCTCGGGCAATCAGCCCCAGCATTTT,CASSGRDRGSGNQPQHF
few,TRBJ2-7,TRBD2,TRBV23-1,TGCGCCAGCAGTCAATCGATCTCGCTAGCGGCCCGAGGGAACTACGAGCAGTACTTC,CASSQSISLAARGNYEQYF
once,TRBJ1-2,TRBD1,TRBV12-3/TRBV12-4,TGTGCCAGCAGTTTAGAAACAGGGGGCGTCTACGGCTACACCTTC,CASSLETGGVYGYTF
.,TRBJ1-2,.,TRBV28,TGTGCCAGCAGTCAGGGAAGGTCGGGCTATGGCTACACCTTC,CASSQGRSGYGYTF
.,TRBJ2-5,TRBD2,TRBV4-2,TGTGCCAGCACTCCGACTAGCGGGGTTGAAGAGACCCAGTACTTC,CASTPTSGVEETQYF
.,TRBJ2-7,.,TRBV6-1,TGTGCCAGCAGTGAAGCGGGGCAGGGGATCCACAATGAGCAGTACTTC,CASSEAGQGIHNEQYF
.,TRBJ2-3,.,TRBV7-9,TGTGCCAGCAGCCCCGACCTCCTTCAAACTACGCAGTATTTT,CASSPDLLQTTQYF
few,TRBJ1-5,.,TRBV4-2,TGTGCCAGCAGCCAAACAGGGTTTGGCGATCAGCCCCAGCATTTT,CASSQTGFGDQPQHF
.,TRBJ1-5,.,TRBV20-1,TGCAGTGCTAGAAGCAGTTTGGGCAATCAGCCCCAGCATTTT,CSARSSLGNQPQHF
.,TRBJ2-4,.,TRBV12-3/TRBV12-4,TGTGCCAGCAGTTTAGAGGGCGCCTACCAAGCCAAAAACATTCAGTACTTC,CASSLEGAYQAKNIQYF
.,TRBJ2-5,TRBD2,TRBV20-1,TGCAGTGCTAGAGACCTAGCGGGGGGGCTCGAGACCCAGTACTTC,CSARDLAGGLETQYF
.,TRBJ1-1,.,TRBV10-3,TGTGCCATCAGTCTCAGGGTTGGGAGTAACACTGAAGCTTTCTTT,CAISLRVGSNTEAFF
.,TRBJ1-3,.,TRBV20-1,TGCAGTGCTAGTGACAGCTCCATTCCTGGAAACACCATATATTTT,CSASDSSIPGNTIYF
once,TRBJ2-5,.,TRBV7-6,TGTGCCAGCAGCTTAGCGCAGGCCAGGGAGCAGTACTTC,CASSLAQAREQYF
.,TRBJ2-1,TRBD2,TRBV9,TGTGCCAGCACTCGGACTAGCGGGGAAGAGCAGTTCTTC,CASTRTSGEEQFF